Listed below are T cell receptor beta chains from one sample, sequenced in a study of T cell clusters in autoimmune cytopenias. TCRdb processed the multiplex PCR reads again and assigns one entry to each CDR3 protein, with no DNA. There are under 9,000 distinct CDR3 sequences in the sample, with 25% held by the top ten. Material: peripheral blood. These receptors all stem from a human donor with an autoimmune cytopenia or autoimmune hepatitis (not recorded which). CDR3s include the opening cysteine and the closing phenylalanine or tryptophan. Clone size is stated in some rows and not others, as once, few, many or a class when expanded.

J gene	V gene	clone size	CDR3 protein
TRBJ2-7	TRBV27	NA	CAGSLSGGERGYEQYF
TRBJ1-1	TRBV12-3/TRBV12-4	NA	CASSPFRDRGTEAFF
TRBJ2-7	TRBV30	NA	CAWSPVGVSGEQYF
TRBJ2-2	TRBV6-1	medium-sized	CASTKSGDSGELFF
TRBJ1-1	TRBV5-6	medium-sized	CASSLRTTEAFF
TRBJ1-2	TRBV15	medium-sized	CATRQGALGGYTF
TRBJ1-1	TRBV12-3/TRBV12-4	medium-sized	CASSLAGTTEAFF
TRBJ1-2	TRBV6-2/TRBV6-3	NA	CASTHSYGYTF
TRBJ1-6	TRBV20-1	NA	CSARGDADSPLHF
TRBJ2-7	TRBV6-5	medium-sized	CASSTTGDLYEQYF
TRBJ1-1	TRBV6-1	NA	CASSVTGNTEAFF
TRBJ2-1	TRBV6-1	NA	CASRRTSETYNEQFF
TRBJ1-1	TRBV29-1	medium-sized	CSVVGQLNTEAFF
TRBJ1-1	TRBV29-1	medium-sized	CSVVRGGHTEAFF
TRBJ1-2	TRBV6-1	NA	CARSTGTNYGYTF
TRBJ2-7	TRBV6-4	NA	CASSDFSGSPDSYEQYF
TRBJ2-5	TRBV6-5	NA	CASSSLGSGSGETQYF
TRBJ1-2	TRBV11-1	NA	CASSLFPALTGGYTF
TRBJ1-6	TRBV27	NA	CASSYRQGGPPLHF
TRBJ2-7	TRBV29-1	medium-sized	CSVTSGSGEQYF
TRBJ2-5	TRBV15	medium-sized	CATSRDLGTGTQYF
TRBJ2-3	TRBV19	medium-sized	CASSIMGTSTDTQYF
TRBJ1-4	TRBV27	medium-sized	CASSLTQATNEKLFF
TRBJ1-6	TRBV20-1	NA	CSARDDERSSYNSPLHF
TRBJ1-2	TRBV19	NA	CASSPGTSNYGYTF
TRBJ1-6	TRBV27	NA	CASSFLGMGLHF
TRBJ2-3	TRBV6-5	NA	CASSRGLASTDTQYF
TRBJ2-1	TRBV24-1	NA	CATTGGGNEQFF
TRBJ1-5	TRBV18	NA	CASSPAGMGQPQHF
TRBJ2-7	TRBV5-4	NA	CASSLGGVGLAFYEQYF
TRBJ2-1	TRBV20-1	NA	CSAPEWDNEQFF
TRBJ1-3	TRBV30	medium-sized	CAWCRRDTIYF
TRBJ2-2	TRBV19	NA	CASSIRGGELFF
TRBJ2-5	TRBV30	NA	CAWSISVQETQYF
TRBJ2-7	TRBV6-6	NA	CASSSAGAGSYEQYF
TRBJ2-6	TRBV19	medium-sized	CASSRDSGRSGANVLTF
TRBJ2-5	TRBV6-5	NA	CATSDLQAGKETQYF
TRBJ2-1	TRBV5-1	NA	CASLRDRGFSNEQFF
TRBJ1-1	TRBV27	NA	CASRLRGVPEAFF
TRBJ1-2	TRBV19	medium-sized	CASSIGDGYTF
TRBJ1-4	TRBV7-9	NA	CASSLLVGQKLFF
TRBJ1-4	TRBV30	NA	CAWSVDRVTGTAYRATNEKLFF
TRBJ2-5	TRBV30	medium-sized	CAGQGPGETQYF
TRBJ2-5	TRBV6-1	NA	CASSEALTGGKTQYF
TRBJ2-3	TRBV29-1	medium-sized	CSVSRQITDTQYF
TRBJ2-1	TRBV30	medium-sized	CALAGSYNEQFF
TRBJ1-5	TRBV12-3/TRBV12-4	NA	CASSWTGGFPSNQPQHF
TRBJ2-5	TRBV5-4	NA	CASSHFQIQETQYF
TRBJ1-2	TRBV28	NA	CASSPGQSYGYTF
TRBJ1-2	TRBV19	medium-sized	CASVRGTGAGYTF
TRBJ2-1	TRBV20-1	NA	CSAPTVTYNEQFF
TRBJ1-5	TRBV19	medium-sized	CASGSNQPQHF